This TCR beta chain was obtained from a study of T cell changes during pregnancy in multiple sclerosis. The CDR3 length is 13 residues. TCRdb's copy holds only in-frame clones and misses some; the assay was immunoSEQ multiplex PCR. The table lists tens of thousands of clones, about 94% of them singletons. This clonotype was sampled from a female donor in good health, enrolled as a control in a pregnancy study. The chain joins TRBV12-2 to TRBJ2-7; TRBD1 is taken as the D call from the table, unchecked against the DNA. TRBV12-2 is annotated as a pseudogene. Here the sequenced sample was peripheral blood, taken in the second trimester of pregnancy. The CDR3 is CASRPDSSYEQYF. In DNA form, the CDR3 reads TGTGCAAGTCGACCGGACAGTTCCTACGAGCAGTACTTC.